The 10 T cell receptor beta chains below all came from one sample that was sequenced in a study of blood T cells in healthy people across ages. Next came a second PCR, run for about 7 to 12 cycles, which used a sample-barcoded 5' primer along with a J-beta primer mix. TCRdb fed the 5' RACE reads into MiXCR, producing one record per CDR3 protein. Here the sample spans some 890,000 distinct CDR3 sequences, just under 30% being singletons. These data were also reused for a study on T cells of mothers and their children.

Material: blood. All receptors come from a woman in her 40s in good health.

In its sample, this clonotype was seen a few times. The CDR3 region has the DNA TGTGCCAGCAGCCGGACAGGGTTAGGCCGCGAGCAGTACTTC. Encoded protein: CASSRTGLGREQYF. The J gene is TRBJ2-7, the V gene TRBV7-9, with TRBD1 matching over 8 bases. This CDR3 has 14 amino acids. With 5 bases clipped from V and 6 bases from J, the junction kept 9 bases outside the gene matches. The V gene's germline CDR1 is SEHNR and CDR2 FQNEAQ (reference sequence).

This clonotype came up a few times. This chain uses TRBV20-1 with TRBJ2-1, with no clear D. CDR1 and CDR2 from the germline V gene are DFQATT and SNEGSKA (reference sequence). V was trimmed by 4 bases and J by 15 bases, leaving 7 bases between them. The CDR3 consists of 8 residues. This CDR3 is CSAKNRFF. The DNA of the CDR3 is TGCAGTGCTAAAAATAGGTTCTTC.

Remarks on this clonotype: This sequence may be a read error, since a much larger clone differs from it by one base. In DNA form, the CDR3 reads TGTACTAGCAGCCTTAGCGGGGGAGTGGATACGCAGTATTTT. This encodes CTSSLSGGVDTQYF. V and J are TRBV7-7 and TRBJ2-3; 9 bases align to TRBD2. The germline CDR1 and CDR2 sequences are SSHAT and FNYEAQ (reference sequence). This CDR3 region has 14 residues. Full variable domain (remainder filled in from reference TRBV7-7 and TRBJ2-3): GAGVSQSPRYKVTKRGQDVTLRCDPISSHATLYWYQQALGQGPEFLTYFNYEAQPDKSGLPSDRFSAERPEGSISTLTIQRTEQRDSAMYRCTSSLSGGVDTQYFGPGTRLTVL.

This clonotype was recorded many times. The junction and the germline gene differ at one end; a read error may be behind it. The genes are TRBV5-1 and TRBJ2-7; D gene unclear. This CDR3 contains 13 residues. CDR1 is SGHRS and CDR2 is YFSETQ in the germline V gene. CDR3 sequence (DNA): TGTGCCAGCAGCTTAACGGCAGGCTACGAGCAGTACTTC. Protein product: CASSLTAGYEQYF.

The CDR3 region is CATSDTSGDYGYTF. In DNA form, the CDR3 reads TGTGCCACCAGTGATACGTCCGGAGACTATGGCTACACCTTC. V usage is TRBV24-1 and J usage is TRBJ1-2; D is undetermined. Germline lookup yields CDR1 KGHDR and CDR2 SFDVKD. Trimming removed 3 bases at V and 3 bases at J, with 10 bases between. The CDR3 loop spans 14 amino acids.

About this clonotype itself: A read error is possible here, since a much larger clone lies one base away. The chain carries TRBV11-2 and TRBJ2-1, with no clear D. This CDR3 spans 14 amino acids. CDR1 and CDR2 (germline): SGHAT, FQNNGV. V was cut by 2 bases and J by 2 bases, with 7 bases left in between. As DNA, the CDR3 is TGTGCCAGCAGCTTAACAGAGACCTACAATGAGCAGTTCTTC. Its translation is CASSLTETYNEQFF.

This clonotype was seen many times. This chain's CDR3 is CASSELAVRYNEQFF. The CDR3 DNA reads as TGTGCCAGCAGTGAACTGGCGGTAAGGTACAATGAGCAGTTCTTC. The V and J genes are TRBV6-1 and TRBJ2-1; D call uncertain. Trimming took off 2 bases at V and 4 bases at J, with 12 bases between the two ends. CDR1 is MNHNS, CDR2 SASEGT, per germline. The CDR3 is 15 residues long.

The chain couples TRBV3-1 to TRBJ2-7; no definite D call. The V gene lost 4 bases and the J gene lost 5 bases, with 12 bases spanning the gap. The CDR3 runs to 13 residues. Germline CDR1 and CDR2: LGHDT and YNNKEL (reference sequence). The chain's CDR3 is CASSLRSLDEQYF. In nucleotides, the CDR3 is TGTGCCAGCAGCCTCCGGAGCCTTGACGAGCAGTACTTC.

This clonotype was seen a handful of times. The chain links TRBV28 to TRBJ2-7, with 7 nucleotides matching TRBD1. The CDR3 is 19 residues long. V lost 4 bases to trimming and J lost 3 bases; unmatched junction nucleotides: 21. Germline assignment: CDR1 MDHEN and CDR2 SYDVKM. CDR3 DNA sequence: TGTGCCAGCAGTTCAACGAGCAAGGGGACAGTTATCGGACTCTACGAGCAGTACTTC. Translating gives CASSSTSKGTVIGLYEQYF.

This clonotype turned up a few times. The rearrangement links TRBV28 to TRBJ1-2, with unresolved D. Germline V CDR1 and CDR2: MDHEN, SYDVKM. CDR3 length: 12 residues. V dropped 8 bases and J dropped 1 base, with 8 bases sitting between them. This CDR3 is CASDTINYGYTF. As DNA, the CDR3 is TGTGCCAGCGACACCATTAACTATGGCTACACCTTC.